What follows are 25 T cell receptor beta chains derived from one specimen sequenced in a study of CD4+ T cells in melanoma. The data were produced by immunoSEQ multiplex PCR, yet TCRdb's version contains in-frame clones alone and is incomplete. The sample records 45,000 or so clones, about 88% being singletons. Sequenced sample: peripheral blood. All receptors derive from a human donor with melanoma.

This rearrangement joins TRBV28 to TRBJ2-3, with a weak D call TRBD2 (5 bases). The V gene's germline CDR1 is MDHEN and CDR2 SYDVKM. CDR3 length: 14 amino acids. Trimming took 5 bases from V and 5 from J, leaving 14 bases between them. CDR3 DNA sequence: TGTGCCAGCAGTACTTATCGGGAAAGAGATACGCAGTATTTT. This gives the protein CASSTYRERDTQYF.

The rearrangement joins TRBV4-2 to TRBJ1-6; the D is unclear. Trimming took off 0 bases at V and 5 bases at J, with 8 bases between the two ends. CDR1 LGHNA and CDR2 YNFKEQ come from the germline V gene. The CDR3 consists of 15 residues. The CDR3 reads CASSQDRDNNSPLHF. CDR3 DNA: TGTGCCAGCAGCCAAGATAGGGATAATAATTCACCCCTCCACTTT.

The chain links TRBV19 to TRBJ1-6; 9 bases agree with TRBD1. CDR3 length: 13 residues. Germline V CDR1 and CDR2: LNHDA, SQIVND (reference sequence). Trimming took 9 bases from V and 5 from J; bases not matched to a gene: 2. DNA of the CDR3: TGTGCCAGCAGGACAGGGGATAATTCACCCCTCCACTTT. This sequence encodes CASRTGDNSPLHF.

The DNA for the CDR3 is TGTGCCAGCAGCCTGGGACGGAATAATCAGCCCCAGCATTTT. Translation: CASSLGRNNQPQHF. This chain joins TRBV7-3 and TRBJ1-5; possibly TRBD1 for D (5 bases). This CDR3 has 14 residues. Germline CDR1 SGHTA, CDR2 FQGTGA. Trimming took off 5 bases at V and 4 bases at J, with 12 bases between the two ends. Looking up the rest from reference TRBV7-3 and TRBJ1-5 gives the full variable domain: GAGVSQTPSNKVTEKGKYVELRCDPISGHTALYWYRQSLGQGPEFLIYFQGTGAADDSGLPNDRFFAVRPEGSVSTLKIQRTERGDSAVYLCASSLGRNNQPQHFGDGTRLSIL.

The chain links TRBV4-3 to TRBJ1-3; D is perhaps TRBD1 (5 bases). Trimming removed 1 base at V and 1 base at J, with 8 bases between. Germline values: CDR1 LGHNA, CDR2 YSLEER. The CDR3 contains 15 residues. CDR3 loop: CASSQVPGSGNTIYF. The CDR3 coding sequence is TGCGCCAGCAGCCAAGTTCCAGGGTCTGGAAACACCATATATTTT.

This chain uses TRBV7-3 with TRBJ2-5; maybe TRBD2 (5 bases). V was cut by 4 bases and J by 4 bases, with 13 bases left in between. From germline, CDR1 is SGHTA and CDR2 FQGTGA. CDR3 size: 14 residues. The CDR3 loop is CASSSSGGGETQYF. As DNA, the CDR3 is TGTGCCAGCAGCTCTTCAGGCGGAGGAGAGACCCAGTACTTC.

The rearrangement joins TRBV7-2 to TRBJ1-1; D call uncertain. Germline V lookup: CDR1 SGHTA, CDR2 FQGNSA. This CDR3 region has 13 residues. V was trimmed by 0 bases and J by 8 bases, leaving 10 bases between them. The CDR3 here is CASSLALYKEAFF. The CDR3 DNA reads as TGTGCCAGCAGCTTAGCGCTCTATAAGGAAGCTTTCTTT.

This chain joins TRBV7-8 and TRBJ2-7, with a weak D call TRBD1 (6 bases). The CDR3 contains 17 residues. Between the trimmed V and J ends, which lost 4 bases and 1 base, there was a span of 20 bases. CDR1 is SGHVS, CDR2 FQNEAQ, per germline. The CDR3 region is CASSSPRLGALSYEQYF. The DNA for the CDR3 is TGTGCCAGCAGCTCCCCAAGGCTGGGGGCTTTGTCCTACGAGCAGTACTTC.

This sequence joins TRBV27 and TRBJ1-1; TRBD1 is a possible D gene (6 bases). The ends were cut back, 5 bases at V and 7 bases at J, with 17 bases in the middle. Germline loops: CDR1 MNHEY, CDR2 SMNVEV (reference sequence). The CDR3 spans 14 residues. CDR3 in amino acids: CASSPHTGNGEAFF. CDR3 bases: TGTGCCAGCAGTCCACATACAGGGAACGGTGAAGCTTTCTTT.

The chain employs TRBV19 and TRBJ2-1; 16 nucleotides align to TRBD2. The germline CDR1 and CDR2 sequences are LNHDA and SQIVND (reference sequence). The V and J ends lost 2 bases and 9 bases, in that order; junction bases with no gene match: 4. This CDR3 has 16 amino acids. This CDR3 reads CASSILGLAGGSEQFF. In nucleotides, the CDR3 is TGTGCCAGTAGTATATTGGGACTAGCGGGGGGGAGTGAGCAGTTCTTC.

The rearrangement links TRBV7-9 to TRBJ2-7; D possibly corresponds to TRBD1 (6 bases). This CDR3 comprises 15 residues. CDR1 is SEHNR and CDR2 is FQNEAQ in the germline V gene (reference sequence). V lost 3 bases and J lost 0, with 12 bases in between. The CDR3 sequence is CASSFIGGSSYEQYF. The CDR3 DNA follows: TGTGCCAGCAGCTTTATAGGGGGAAGCTCCTACGAGCAGTACTTC.

The chain has TRBV9 and TRBJ1-5; TRBD1 aligns across 8 bases. Losses at the gene ends were 4 bases for V and 3 bases for J; bases not matched to a gene: 6. This CDR3 region has 15 residues. The germline gives CDR1 SGDLS, CDR2 YYNGEE. The CDR3 bases are TGTGCCAGCAGCCTGACAGGGGTCCCCAATCAGCCCCAGCATTTT. It encodes CASSLTGVPNQPQHF. Full variable domain (outside the CDR3, taken from reference TRBV9 and TRBJ1-5): DSGVTQTPKHLITATGQRVTLRCSPRSGDLSVYWYQQSLDQGLQFLIQYYNGEERAKGNILERFSAQQFPDLHSELNLSSLELGDSALYFCASSLTGVPNQPQHFGDGTRLSIL.

This clone was counted a few times. The chain employs TRBV15 and TRBJ1-6; tentative D call: TRBD1 (5 bases). V lost 4 bases and J 9 bases, leaving 13 bases between the germline ends. Germline CDR1 is LNHNV and CDR2 is YYDKDF (reference sequence). This CDR3 is built from 14 residues. In DNA form, the CDR3 reads TGTGCCACCAGCAAAGACAGAGAGGGTTCACCCCTCCACTTT. Its protein is CATSKDREGSPLHF. Together with reference TRBV15 and TRBJ1-6, the CDR3 gives the full variable domain: DAMVIQNPRYQVTQFGKPVTLSCSQTLNHNVMYWYQQKSSQAPKLLFHYYDKDFNNEADTPDNFQSRRPNTSFCFLDIRSPGLGDTAMYLCATSKDREGSPLHFGNGTRLTVT.

V usage is TRBV5-6 and J usage is TRBJ1-5, with D uncertain. The CDR3 is 14 residues long. Trimming pared 3 bases from V and 0 bases from J, leaving 7 bases between. CDR1 is SGHDT, CDR2 YYEEEE, per germline. In DNA form, the CDR3 reads TGTGCCAGCAGCTCCAGGTATAGCAATCAGCCCCAGCATTTT. Translated, it gives CASSSRYSNQPQHF.

The genes are TRBV6-6 and TRBJ1-1; D remains unclear. Germline loops: CDR1 MNHNY, CDR2 SVGAGI (reference sequence). Trimming left V 8 bases short and J 3 bases short, with 7 bases between. CDR3 length: 11 residues. CDR3 region: CASGTDTEAFF. The CDR3 DNA reads as TGTGCCAGCGGAACAGACACTGAAGCTTTCTTT.

The rearrangement links TRBV19 to TRBJ2-3; perhaps TRBD2 as D (5 bases). Trimming removed 4 bases from V and 2 bases from J, with 10 bases in between. The germline V gene encodes CDR1 LNHDA and CDR2 SQIVND (reference sequence). There are 14 residues in the CDR3. Written as DNA, the CDR3 is TGTGCCAGTAGTACGGGCCGGGACACAGATACGCAGTATTTT. Protein product: CASSTGRDTDTQYF.

This chain uses TRBV10-3 with TRBJ2-3, with D perhaps matching TRBD1 or TRBD2 (5 bases each). This CDR3 region has 17 residues. Germline V gene sequence: CDR1 ENHRY, CDR2 SYGVKD. V lost 3 bases and J 0 bases, leaving 16 bases between the germline ends. The CDR3 loop reads CAISDAGGGSSTDTQYF. CDR3 coding DNA: TGTGCCATCAGTGATGCGGGTGGGGGATCTAGCACAGATACGCAGTATTTT.

This rearrangement joins TRBV19 to TRBJ2-3, with TRBD1 identical over 9 bases. CDR1 is LNHDA and CDR2 is SQIVND in the germline V gene (reference sequence). V lost 9 bases and J lost 3; bases outside the gene matches: 7. The CDR3 length is 14 residues. CDR3 protein: CASAQGALTDTQYF. The CDR3 region has the DNA TGTGCCAGCGCACAGGGGGCGTTAACAGATACGCAGTATTTT.

The rearrangement links TRBV27 to TRBJ2-7, with a possible D match to TRBD1 (6 bases). V was trimmed by 4 bases and J by 4 bases, leaving 14 bases between them. The CDR3 has 14 residues. Germline V gene sequence: CDR1 MNHEY, CDR2 SMNVEV (reference sequence). This CDR3 reads CASSYHRATYEQYF. Here the CDR3 DNA reads TGTGCCAGCAGTTATCACAGGGCTACATACGAGCAGTACTTC.

This clone was observed a few times. The J gene is TRBJ1-4, the V gene TRBV7-2; D remains unclear. Germline assignment: CDR1 SGHTA and CDR2 FQGNSA. The CDR3 runs 17 residues. V lost 3 bases, J lost 3 bases, and 17 bases lay in between. CDR3 sequence (DNA): TGTGCCAGCAGCTTTAATCCCAGCCTAACCCCTAATGAAAAACTGTTTTTT. Translation: CASSFNPSLTPNEKLFF.

The chain joins TRBV9 to TRBJ2-3; tentatively, D is TRBD2 (7 bases). The V and J ends lost 2 bases and 1 base respectively, with 17 bases between them. The V gene's germline CDR1 is SGDLS and CDR2 YYNGEE. This CDR3 comprises 17 residues. The CDR3 region has the DNA TGTGCCAGCAGCGTCCCGAGGGGGGGAGGTCGCACAGATACGCAGTATTTT. Translated: CASSVPRGGGRTDTQYF.

The chain joins TRBV7-6 to TRBJ2-6; no definite D call. CDR3 length: 17 amino acids. CDR1 SGHVS and CDR2 FNYEAQ come from the germline V gene. The ends were cut back, 0 bases at V and 4 bases at J, with 13 bases in the middle. The CDR3 sequence: CASSLAHSGAGANVLTF. Here the CDR3 DNA reads TGTGCCAGCAGCTTAGCCCACTCAGGTGCCGGGGCCAACGTCCTGACTTTC.

The V and J genes are TRBV27 and TRBJ1-4, with 7 positions matching TRBD1. Germline V gives CDR1 MNHEY, CDR2 SMNVEV (reference sequence). V was clipped by 2 bases and J by 7 bases; unmatched bases: 13. CDR3 length: 17 amino acids. The CDR3 nucleotides read TGTGCCAGCAGTTTAAGGGGCGATAGGGGGCATAGTGAAAAACTGTTTTTT. Its protein is CASSLRGDRGHSEKLFF. The full variable domain, with the rest looked up from reference TRBV27 and TRBJ1-4, is EAQVTQNPRYLITVTGKKLTVTCSQNMNHEYMSWYRQDPGLGLRQIYYSMNVEVTDKGDVPEGYKVSRKEKRNFPLILESPSPNQTSLYFCASSLRGDRGHSEKLFFGSGTQLSVL.

V gene TRBV9 combines with J gene TRBJ2-1, with 8 bases lining up with TRBD2. CDR3 size: 14 residues. Looked up from germline, CDR1 is SGDLS and CDR2 is YYNGEE. Trimming at V came to 4 bases and at J to 8 bases, leaving 8 bases not matched to a gene. The CDR3 DNA reads as TGTGCCAGCAGCCCCGGGGGGGGTTTGGATGAGCAGTTCTTC. Translating it yields CASSPGGGLDEQFF.

The rearrangement uses TRBV14 and TRBJ1-1, with no clear D. Germline V gene sequence: CDR1 SGHDN, CDR2 FVKESK. This CDR3 comprises 14 residues. V lost 2 bases, J lost 0 bases, and 7 bases lay in between. CDR3 protein: CASSQPLLNTEAFF. In DNA form, the CDR3 reads TGTGCCAGCAGCCAACCTCTTTTGAACACTGAAGCTTTCTTT.